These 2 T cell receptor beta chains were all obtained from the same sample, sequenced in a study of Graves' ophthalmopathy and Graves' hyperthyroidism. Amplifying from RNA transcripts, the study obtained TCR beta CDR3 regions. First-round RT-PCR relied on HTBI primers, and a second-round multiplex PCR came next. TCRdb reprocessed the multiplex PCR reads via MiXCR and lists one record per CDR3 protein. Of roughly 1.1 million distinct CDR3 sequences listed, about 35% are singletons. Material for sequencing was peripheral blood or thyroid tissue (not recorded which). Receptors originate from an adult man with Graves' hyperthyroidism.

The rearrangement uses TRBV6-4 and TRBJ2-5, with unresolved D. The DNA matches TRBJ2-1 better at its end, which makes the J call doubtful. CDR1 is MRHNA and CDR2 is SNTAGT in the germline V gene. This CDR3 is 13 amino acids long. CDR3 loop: CASSDGRSNEQFF. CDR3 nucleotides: TGTGCCAGCAGTGACGGCAGGAGCAATGAGCAGTTCTTC.

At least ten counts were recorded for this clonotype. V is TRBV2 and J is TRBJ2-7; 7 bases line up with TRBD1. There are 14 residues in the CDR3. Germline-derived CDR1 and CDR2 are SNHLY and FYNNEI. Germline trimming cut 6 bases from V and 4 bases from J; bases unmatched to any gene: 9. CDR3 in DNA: TGTGCCAGCAGGGACAGGTGGGGATCTTACGAGCAGTACTTC. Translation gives CASRDRWGSYEQYF.